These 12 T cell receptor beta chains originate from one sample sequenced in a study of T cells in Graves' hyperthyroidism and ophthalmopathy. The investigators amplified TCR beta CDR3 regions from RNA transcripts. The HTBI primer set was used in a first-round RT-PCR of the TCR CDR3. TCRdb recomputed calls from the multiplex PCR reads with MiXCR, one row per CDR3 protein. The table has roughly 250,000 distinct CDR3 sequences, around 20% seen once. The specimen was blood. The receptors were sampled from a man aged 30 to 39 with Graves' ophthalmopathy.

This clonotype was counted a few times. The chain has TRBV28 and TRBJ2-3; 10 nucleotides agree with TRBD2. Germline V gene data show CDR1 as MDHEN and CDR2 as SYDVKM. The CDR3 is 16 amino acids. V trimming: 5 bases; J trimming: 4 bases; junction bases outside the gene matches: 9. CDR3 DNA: TGTGCCAGCAGTCCACCGACAGCGGGAGGGTCAGATACGCAGTATTTT. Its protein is CASSPPTAGGSDTQYF.

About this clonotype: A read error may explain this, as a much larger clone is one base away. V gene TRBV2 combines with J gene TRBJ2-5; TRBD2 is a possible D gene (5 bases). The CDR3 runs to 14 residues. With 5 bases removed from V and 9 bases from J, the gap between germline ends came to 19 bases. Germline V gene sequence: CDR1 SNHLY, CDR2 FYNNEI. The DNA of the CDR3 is TGTGCCAGCAGTAAATTATCGGTGACGGAGGCCCAGTACTTC. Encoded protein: CASSKLSVTEAQYF.

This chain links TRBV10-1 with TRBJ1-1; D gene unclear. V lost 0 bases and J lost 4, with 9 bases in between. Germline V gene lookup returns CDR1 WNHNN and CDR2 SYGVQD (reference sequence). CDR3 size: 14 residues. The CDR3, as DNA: TGCGCCAGCAGTGAGTCGGGGTTGGTCACTGAAGCTTTCTTT. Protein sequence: CASSESGLVTEAFF.

CDR3 residues: CASSLTLGLNTEAFF. CDR3 DNA sequence: TGTGCCAGCAGTTTAACTTTGGGTCTGAACACTGAAGCTTTCTTT. The chain couples TRBV28 to TRBJ1-1; D is uncertain. CDR1 is MDHEN and CDR2 is SYDVKM in the germline V gene. Trimming pared 2 bases from V and 0 bases from J, leaving 10 bases between. The CDR3 is made up of 15 amino acids.

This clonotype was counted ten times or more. CDR3 loop: CASSVERGTEAFF. For the CDR3, the DNA is TGTGCCAGCAGTGTGGAGCGAGGCACTGAAGCTTTCTTT. This chain joins TRBV6-1 and TRBJ1-1; D is unresolved. The CDR3 spans 13 residues. The V end was cut by 4 bases, the J end by 4 bases, with 10 bases between. Germline V lookup: CDR1 MNHNS, CDR2 SASEGT.

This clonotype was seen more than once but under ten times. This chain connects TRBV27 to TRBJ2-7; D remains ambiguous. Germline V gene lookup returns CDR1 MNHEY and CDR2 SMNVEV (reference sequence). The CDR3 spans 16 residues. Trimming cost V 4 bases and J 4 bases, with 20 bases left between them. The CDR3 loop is CASSSSTEVTLYEQYF. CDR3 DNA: TGTGCCAGCAGTTCCTCCACGGAAGTGACCTTGTACGAGCAGTACTTC.

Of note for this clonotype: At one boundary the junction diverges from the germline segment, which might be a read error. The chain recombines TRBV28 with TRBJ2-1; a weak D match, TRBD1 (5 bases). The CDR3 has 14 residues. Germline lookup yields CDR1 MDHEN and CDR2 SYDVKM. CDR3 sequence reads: CANSLGANLNEQFF. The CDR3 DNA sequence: TGTGCCAACAGTCTAGGGGCGAACCTCAATGAGCAGTTCTTC.

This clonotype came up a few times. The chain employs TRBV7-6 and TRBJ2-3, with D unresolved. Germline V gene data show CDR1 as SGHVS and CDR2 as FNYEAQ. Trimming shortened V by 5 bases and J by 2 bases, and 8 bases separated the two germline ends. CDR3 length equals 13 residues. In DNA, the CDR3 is TGTGCCAGCAGCCGCCGCCCCACAGATACGCAGTATTTT. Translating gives CASSRRPTDTQYF. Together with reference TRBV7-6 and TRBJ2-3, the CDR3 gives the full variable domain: GAGVSQSPRYKVTKRGQDVALRCDPISGHVSLYWYRQALGQGPEFLTYFNYEAQQDKSGLPNDRFSAERPEGSISTLTIQRTEQRDSAMYRCASSRRPTDTQYFGPGTRLTVL.

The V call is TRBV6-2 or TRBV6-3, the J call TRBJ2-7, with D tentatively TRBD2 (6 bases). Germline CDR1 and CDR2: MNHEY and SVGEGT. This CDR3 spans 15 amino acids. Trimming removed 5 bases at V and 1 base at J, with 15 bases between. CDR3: CASSRSGGFSYEQYF. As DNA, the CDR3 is TGTGCCAGCAGTCGTAGCGGAGGTTTTTCCTACGAGCAGTACTTC.

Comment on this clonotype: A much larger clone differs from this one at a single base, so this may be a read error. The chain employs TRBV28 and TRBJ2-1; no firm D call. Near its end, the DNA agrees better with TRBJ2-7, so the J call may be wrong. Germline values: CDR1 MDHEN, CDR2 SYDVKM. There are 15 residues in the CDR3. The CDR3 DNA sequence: TGTGCCAGCACCTTCCTTGGCGGAGCCTACAATGAGCAGTACTTC. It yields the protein CASTFLGGAYNEQYF.

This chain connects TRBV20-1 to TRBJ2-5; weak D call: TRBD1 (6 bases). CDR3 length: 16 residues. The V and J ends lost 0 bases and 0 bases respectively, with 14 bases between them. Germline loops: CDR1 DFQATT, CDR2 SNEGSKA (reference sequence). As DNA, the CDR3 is TGCAGTGCTAGAGATTTTCTAGGGGGATACCAAGAGACCCAGTACTTC. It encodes CSARDFLGGYQETQYF.

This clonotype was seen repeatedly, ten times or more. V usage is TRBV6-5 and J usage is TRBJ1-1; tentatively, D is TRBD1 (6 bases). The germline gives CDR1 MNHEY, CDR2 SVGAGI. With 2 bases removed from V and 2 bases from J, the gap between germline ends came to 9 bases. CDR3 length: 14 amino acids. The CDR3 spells CASSYGQYNTEAFF. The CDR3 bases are TGTGCCAGCAGTTACGGACAGTACAACACTGAAGCTTTCTTT.